Listed below are T cell receptor beta chains from one sample, sequenced in a study of blood T cell repertoires in COVID-19. The table came from immunoSEQ multiplex PCR; TCRdb's copy has only in-frame clones and leaves some out. This table has tens of thousands of clones, more than 90% appearing once. Sequencing was carried out using peripheral blood. The receptors come from a man aged 45-60 years with COVID-19, enrolled during active disease. CDR3s include the opening cysteine and the closing phenylalanine or tryptophan. D genes are given only for firm matches.

length	D	J	V	DNA	CDR3
14	NA	TRBJ1-2	TRBV21-1	TGTGCCAGCAGCGCCCGGGACAGGAATTATGGCTACACCTTC	CASSARDRNYGYTF
17	TRBD2	TRBJ2-3	TRBV3-1/TRBV3-2	TGTGCCAGCAGCCAAGAGTGGACTAGCGGGAGGGCAGATACGCAGTATTTT	CASSQEWTSGRADTQYF
13	TRBD1	TRBJ2-5	TRBV5-4	TGTGCCAGCAGCCGGGACAGAGAGGAGACCCAGTACTTC	CASSRDREETQYF
15	TRBD2	TRBJ2-7	TRBV9	TGTGCCAGCAGCGTAGGTCTAGCGGGAGGCTACGAGCAGTACTTC	CASSVGLAGGYEQYF
14	TRBD1	TRBJ1-2	TRBV25-1	TGTGCCAGCAGTGACGCCGGGACAGTTTATGGCTACACCTTC	CASSDAGTVYGYTF
13	NA	TRBJ1-5	TRBV5-1	TGCGCCAGCAGCTTGGACAGGGCTCAGCCCCAGCATTTT	CASSLDRAQPQHF
15	TRBD2	TRBJ2-1	TRBV27	TGTGCCAGCAGTTTACTAGCGGGGTCTTACAATGAGCAGTTCTTC	CASSLLAGSYNEQFF
14	NA	TRBJ2-7	TRBV28	TGTGCCAGCAGTTCCCCTAGCGCCAATTACGAGCAGTACTTC	CASSSPSANYEQYF
16	TRBD2	TRBJ2-3	TRBV5-6	TGTGCCAGCAGCTTGGATGTAGCGGGAGATGCAGATACGCAGTATTTT	CASSLDVAGDADTQYF
17	NA	TRBJ1-3	TRBV7-9	TGTGCCAGCAGCTTGCGACAGGCGGGCGCCTCTGGAAACACCATATATTTT	CASSLRQAGASGNTIYF
13	NA	TRBJ1-4	TRBV3-1/TRBV3-2	TGTGCCAGCAGCCCGGAGAGGGAGGAAAAACTGTTTTTT	CASSPEREEKLFF
18	TRBD2	TRBJ2-7	TRBV29-1	TGCAGCGTTGAAGAGGCAGGGGGATCGCTAGCGGGGACCTACGAGCAGTACTTC	CSVEEAGGSLAGTYEQYF
14	NA	TRBJ2-2	TRBV25-1	TGTGCCAGCAGTGAATTATTTTTCACCGGGGAGCTGTTTTTT	CASSELFFTGELFF
12	NA	TRBJ1-4	TRBV6-1	TGTGCCAGCAGGCAGGGCGATGAAAAACTGTTTTTT	CASRQGDEKLFF